These 25 T cell receptor beta chains originate from one sample sequenced in a study of shared clonotypes between healthy human individuals. Libraries were prepared by immunoSEQ multiplex PCR; TCRdb keeps only in-frame clonotypes and omits some of them. This sample has roughly 2.2 million clones, with roughly 92% found just once. The sample comprised naive CD4+ T cells from PBMCs. Subset of the sample: CD45RA+ positively selected. The source is a man younger than 35 in good health. Some clones in this sample may be carry-over from other donors' samples.

The chain joins TRBV29-1 to TRBJ1-1; 7 nucleotides agree with TRBD1. The CDR3 sequence is 12 residues long. Losses at the gene ends were 3 bases for V and 11 bases for J; bases not matched to a gene: 9. Germline V gene sequence: CDR1 SQVTM, CDR2 ANQGSEA. For the CDR3, the DNA is TGCAGCGTTGATTCCGGGACAGACCTGGCTTTCTTT. The encoded protein is CSVDSGTDLAFF.

The rearrangement links TRBV15 to TRBJ1-5; 7 nucleotides match TRBD1. The CDR3 covers 13 residues. V trimming: 6 bases; J trimming: 5 bases; junction bases outside the gene matches: 4. Germline V lookup: CDR1 LNHNV, CDR2 YYDKDF (reference sequence). CDR3 DNA sequence: TGTGCCACCAGTGAGACAGGGTATCAGCCCCAGCATTTT. Translation: CATSETGYQPQHF.

V usage is TRBV10-3 and J usage is TRBJ2-7, with 8 bases that match TRBD1. V lost 4 bases to trimming and J lost 3 bases; unmatched junction nucleotides: 8. Germline V gene sequence: CDR1 ENHRY, CDR2 SYGVKD. The length of the CDR3 is 15 residues. CDR3 nucleotides: TGTGCCATCAGTGCAGGGGGCACTCCCCTCTACGAGCAGTACTTC. Protein: CAISAGGTPLYEQYF.

This clone was counted a single time. V and J are TRBV9 and TRBJ2-3; TRBD2 is a possible D gene (6 bases). The germline V and J ends were trimmed by 1 base and 1 base, with 19 bases remaining between them. Germline values: CDR1 SGDLS, CDR2 YYNGEE. The CDR3 totals 18 residues. The CDR3 DNA reads TGTGCCAGCAGCGTAACCGCCTGGATGACTAGTGGCACAGATACGCAGTATTTT. Translated, it gives CASSVTAWMTSGTDTQYF.

J is TRBJ2-5 and V is TRBV7-9, with D uncertain. In germline, CDR1 is SEHNR, CDR2 FQNEAQ (reference sequence). The V and J ends lost 1 base and 5 bases respectively, with 14 bases between them. The CDR3 has 15 amino acids. CDR3 DNA: TGTGCCAGCAGCTTAGACAAACCTAGTCAGGAGACCCAGTACTTC. Protein sequence: CASSLDKPSQETQYF.

The J gene is TRBJ1-1, the V gene TRBV14; D perhaps matches TRBD1 (6 bases). Per germline, CDR1 SGHDN and CDR2 FVKESK. Trimming stripped 4 bases from V and 4 bases from J, with 22 bases between. CDR3 length equals 17 residues. In DNA form, the CDR3 reads TGTGCCAGCAGCCCTGATCACTCGACAGGTGGGGGCACTGAAGCTTTCTTT. Protein: CASSPDHSTGGGTEAFF.

The V call is TRBV10-3, the J call TRBJ2-3, with D hard to call. The V gene's germline CDR1 is ENHRY and CDR2 SYGVKD. This CDR3 is 16 amino acids long. V dropped 3 bases and J dropped 6 bases, with 19 bases sitting between them. The CDR3 loop reads CAISDGSYPDGDTQYF. The CDR3 DNA sequence: TGTGCCATCAGTGATGGTAGCTACCCTGACGGGGATACGCAGTATTTT.

The chain has TRBV5-1 and TRBJ2-5, with TRBD2 matching over 7 bases. The junction had 13 bases not matched to a gene; V was cut back by 0 bases and J by 2 bases. This CDR3 spans 18 amino acids. Germline CDR1 and CDR2: SGHRS and YFSETQ. The DNA of the CDR3 is TGCGCCAGCAGCTTGGGTGGATGGGCTAGCGGAATACAAGAGACCCAGTACTTC. Translated: CASSLGGWASGIQETQYF.

The chain links TRBV5-1 to TRBJ1-1, with D unresolved. The CDR3 spans 14 residues. Germline CDR1 reads SGHRS; CDR2 reads YFSETQ. V lost 4 bases, J lost 10 bases, and 20 bases lay in between. The CDR3 sequence is CASSPQNYGLSAFF. CDR3 bases: TGCGCCAGCAGCCCCCAAAACTACGGCTTGTCAGCTTTCTTT. The variable domain in full, completed from reference TRBV5-1 and TRBJ1-1, reads KAGVTQTPRYLIKTRGQQVTLSCSPISGHRSVSWYQQTPGQGLQFLFEYFSETQRNKGNFPGRFSGRQFSNSRSEMNVSTLELGDSALYLCASSPQNYGLSAFFGQGTRLTVV.

The chain employs TRBV9 and TRBJ2-7, with 7 bases fitting TRBD1. The CDR3 is made up of 14 amino acids. Germline V gene data show CDR1 as SGDLS and CDR2 as YYNGEE. The V gene end was trimmed by 4 bases and the J gene end by 3 bases; junction bases not matched to a gene: 7. CDR3 coding DNA: TGTGCCAGCAGCAGAGGGACAGTAAGCTACGAGCAGTACTTC. Protein: CASSRGTVSYEQYF.

This chain joins TRBV28 and TRBJ1-6, with 11 bases fitting TRBD1. The germline CDR1 and CDR2 sequences are MDHEN and SYDVKM. This CDR3 contains 14 residues. Losses at the gene ends were 5 bases for V and 9 bases for J; bases not matched to a gene: 3. CDR3 in amino acids: CASSRGQGGSPLHF. CDR3 sequence (DNA): TGTGCCAGCAGTCGGGGACAGGGGGGTTCACCCCTCCACTTT.

CDR3 amino acids: CAWSVQGFANTGELFF. The DNA of the CDR3 is TGTGCCTGGAGTGTACAAGGCTTTGCGAACACCGGGGAGCTGTTTTTT. The rearrangement uses TRBV30 and TRBJ2-2; D unclear. Germline V gene data show CDR1 as GTSNPN and CDR2 as SVGIG (reference sequence). V was clipped by 0 bases and J by 0 bases, with 11 bases between them. This CDR3 has 16 residues.

The V and J genes are TRBV7-2 and TRBJ2-2; D may match TRBD1 or TRBD2 (5 bases each). Germline V gives CDR1 SGHTA, CDR2 FQGNSA. The CDR3 has 14 amino acids. V lost 10 bases to trimming and J lost 6 bases, with 18 bases between them. The CDR3 nucleotides read TGTGCCATAGCACGGGGCCCATGGGCCGGGGAGCTGTTTTTT. Its protein product is CAIARGPWAGELFF.

This chain joins TRBV11-2 and TRBJ1-5; D gene unclear. Trimming cost V 9 bases and J 2 bases, with 11 bases left between them. The CDR3 extends over 13 amino acids. The germline gives CDR1 SGHAT, CDR2 FQNNGV. CDR3 sequence: CARHDWGNQPQHF. DNA for the CDR3: TGTGCCAGGCATGATTGGGGCAATCAGCCCCAGCATTTT.

This chain links TRBV2 with TRBJ1-1; 7 positions match TRBD1. The germline CDR1 and CDR2 sequences are SNHLY and FYNNEI. CDR3 length equals 13 residues. Unmatched junction bases numbered 2, after V lost 6 bases and J lost 1 base. CDR3 sequence: CASRDRKNTEAFF. The CDR3 DNA reads TGTGCCAGCAGGGACAGGAAGAACACTGAAGCTTTCTTT.

The V gene is TRBV28, the J gene TRBJ1-1; D is possibly TRBD1 (6 bases). The CDR3 covers 14 residues. V lost 7 bases and J lost 2, with 14 bases in between. Germline V gene sequence: CDR1 MDHEN, CDR2 SYDVKM. The CDR3 DNA sequence: TGTGCCAGCACATCGGGGGGCGCAAACACTGAAGCTTTCTTT. Amino acids: CASTSGGANTEAFF.

The rearrangement uses TRBV7-2 and TRBJ1-4, with 10 bases that match TRBD1. V trimming: 0 bases; J trimming: 8 bases; junction bases outside the gene matches: 6. CDR3 length: 16 residues. CDR1 SGHTA and CDR2 FQGNSA come from the germline V gene. This CDR3 reads CASSLADGTGVEKLFF. The DNA for the CDR3 is TGTGCCAGCAGCTTAGCGGACGGGACAGGGGTAGAAAAACTGTTTTTT. The full variable domain, in which reference TRBV7-2 and TRBJ1-4 provide the parts outside the CDR3, is GAGVSQSPSNKVTEKGKDVELRCDPISGHTALYWYRQSLGQGLEFLIYFQGNSAPDKSGLPSDRFSAERTGGSVSTLTIQRTQQEDSAVYLCASSLADGTGVEKLFFGSGTQLSVL.

The chain uses TRBV9 and TRBJ2-2, with TRBD1 matching 8 bases. V dropped 4 bases and J dropped 8; count of bases not matched to a gene: 10. In germline, CDR1 is SGDLS, CDR2 YYNGEE. The CDR3 has 15 amino acids. CDR3 nucleotides: TGTGCCAGCAGCCCCGGACAGGGAGCCGGGGGGGAGCTGTTTTTT. This translates into CASSPGQGAGGELFF.

With regard to this clone: Other DNA sequences in the sample encode the same CDR3. The rearrangement uses TRBV29-1 and TRBJ2-1; the D is unclear. The germline V gene has CDR1 SQVTM and CDR2 ANQGSEA. V dropped 4 bases and J dropped 5 bases, with 3 bases sitting between them. The CDR3 runs 10 residues. The CDR3 here is CSVAHNEQFF. The CDR3 region has the DNA TGCAGCGTTGCTCACAATGAGCAGTTCTTC.

The chain uses TRBV5-1 and TRBJ2-1; 7 bases agree with TRBD2. This CDR3 is 16 amino acids long. Losses at the gene ends were 4 bases for V and 2 bases for J; bases not matched to a gene: 9. The germline gives CDR1 SGHRS, CDR2 YFSETQ. The DNA for the CDR3 is TGCGCCAGCAGCCCTTCCAGCGGGAATACCTACAATGAGCAGTTCTTC. Its protein is CASSPSSGNTYNEQFF.

The CDR3 DNA follows: TGTGCCAGCAGCTCCGGGACCTGGGAAAAACTGTTTTTT. As protein: CASSSGTWEKLFF. This chain joins TRBV5-6 and TRBJ1-4, with D perhaps TRBD1 (5 bases). From germline, CDR1 is SGHDT and CDR2 YYEEEE. Trimming left V 3 bases short and J 8 bases short, with 11 bases between. CDR3 length: 13 amino acids.

The chain couples TRBV6-6 to TRBJ2-3, with 7 nucleotides matching TRBD2. With V trimmed by 4 bases and J by 4 bases, 5 bases remained unmatched. CDR1 is MNHNY, CDR2 SVGAGI, per germline (reference sequence). The length of the CDR3 is 14 residues. This CDR3 reads CASSSGGGADTQYF. The CDR3 bases are TGTGCCAGCAGTTCGGGGGGAGGGGCAGATACGCAGTATTTT.

A remark on this clone: Other DNA variants within this sample encode the same CDR3. The CDR3: CASSLAGDTEAFF. CDR3 DNA: TGCGCCAGCAGCTTGGCGGGAGACACTGAAGCTTTCTTT. The chain carries TRBV5-1 and TRBJ1-1; D is uncertain. Trimming took off 0 bases at V and 3 bases at J, with 6 bases between the two ends. Germline lookup yields CDR1 SGHRS and CDR2 YFSETQ. The CDR3 contains 13 residues.

V is TRBV27 and J is TRBJ2-5; D possibly uses TRBD1 or TRBD2 (5 bases each). This CDR3 region has 15 residues. V was trimmed by 6 bases and J by 2 bases, leaving 16 bases between them. The germline gives CDR1 MNHEY, CDR2 SMNVEV (reference sequence). The CDR3: CASRTGTVLQETQYF. DNA of the CDR3: TGTGCCAGCAGAACCGGGACGGTCCTTCAAGAGACCCAGTACTTC.

V usage is TRBV7-9 and J usage is TRBJ2-5; D uncertain. Trimming took 1 base from V and 0 from J, leaving 12 bases between them. The CDR3 has 16 amino acids. CDR1 and CDR2 (germline): SEHNR, FQNEAQ (reference sequence). CDR3 protein: CASSLVSMAYQETQYF. The CDR3 DNA follows: TGTGCCAGCAGCTTAGTGTCGATGGCGTACCAAGAGACCCAGTACTTC. The variable domain in full, completed from reference TRBV7-9 and TRBJ2-5, reads DTGVSQNPRHKITKRGQNVTFRCDPISEHNRLYWYRQTLGQGPEFLTYFQNEAQLEKSRLLSDRFSAERPKGSFSTLEIQRTEQGDSAMYLCASSLVSMAYQETQYFGPGTRLLVL.